The rows below give T cell receptor beta chains drawn from one sample of a study of human T cells and chemical hapten exposure. TCRdb ran MiXCR on the RACE reads and lists one entry per CDR3 protein. The sample includes about 92,000 distinct CDR3 sequences, roughly a tenth of them seen just once. Here the sequenced sample was whole blood, taken in connection with sensitization to the hapten diphenylcyclopropenone (DPC). The receptors were gathered from a woman aged 40 to 55 with alopecia areata. Some clones in this sample may be carry-over from other donors' samples. Both conserved end residues are part of each CDR3. The D gene is left open where the match is weak. Clone size is not always given. Where it is, it says once, few, many or a class for expanded clones.

cdr3_aa cdr3_nt j_call d_call v_call clone_size
CASSQEGRGNTYEQYF TGTGCCAGCAGCCAAGAGGGTCGGGGGAACACCTACGAGCAGTACTTC TRBJ2-7 NA TRBV4-2 NA
CASGPRDTAQHF TGTGCCAGCGGCCCCCGGGACACAGCCCAGCATTTT TRBJ1-5 NA TRBV25-1 many
CASSDGSTNEQFF TGTGCCAGCAGCGACGGGAGTACCAATGAGCAGTTCTTC TRBJ2-1 NA TRBV11-2 NA
CASSLQPPGTEAFF TGCGCCAGCAGCTTACAACCCCCGGGGACTGAAGCTTTCTTT TRBJ1-1 NA TRBV5-1 many
CSAPVREGYYNEQFF TGCAGTGCTCCTGTCAGGGAGGGTTACTACAATGAGCAGTTCTTC TRBJ2-1 TRBD2 TRBV20-1 many
CASRRTTRGGGCTDTQYF TGTGCCAGCAGAAGAACTACAAGAGGGGGGGGCTGCACAGATACGCAGTATTTT TRBJ2-3 NA TRBV12-3/TRBV12-4 few
CASRLAVNTGELFF TGTGCCAGCAGACTAGCGGTTAACACCGGGGAGCTGTTTTTT TRBJ2-2 TRBD2 TRBV7-3 NA
CASSSEVAGQGNYGYTF TGCGCCAGCAGCTCCGAGGTCGCGGGACAGGGCAACTATGGCTACACCTTC TRBJ1-2 TRBD1 TRBV5-1 many
CASRALTGSGTEAFF TGTGCCAGCAGGGCCCTGACAGGGTCGGGCACTGAAGCTTTCTTT TRBJ1-1 TRBD1 TRBV28 medium-sized
CASSLSPGDMGYGYTF TGCGCCAGCAGCCTCTCCCCAGGGGATATGGGCTATGGCTACACCTTC TRBJ1-2 NA TRBV4-3 many
CASSYGIQGWKSEQFF TGTGCCAGCAGTTACGGTATACAGGGATGGAAAAGTGAGCAGTTCTTC TRBJ2-1 NA TRBV6-5 NA
CASSFPGHVYEQYF TGTGCCAGCAGTTTTCCGGGACACGTCTACGAGCAGTACTTC TRBJ2-7 NA TRBV5-6 NA
CASIIAGGTDTQYF TGTGCCAGCATAATAGCGGGGGGAACAGATACGCAGTATTTT TRBJ2-3 TRBD2 TRBV2 few
CASSFHRGQQPQHF TGTGCCAGCAGTTTCCACAGGGGGCAACAGCCCCAGCATTTT TRBJ1-5 TRBD1 TRBV6-5 few
CSARAESSYNSPLHF TGCAGTGCTAGGGCAGAGAGCTCCTATAATTCACCCCTCCACTTT TRBJ1-6 NA TRBV20-1 NA
CASSRPGTSVTNEQFF TGTGCCAGCAGCCGCCCCGGGACTAGCGTCACCAATGAGCAGTTCTTC TRBJ2-1 TRBD2 TRBV7-6 NA
CASSSGVRETQYF TGTGCCAGCAGCTCGGGGGTCCGGGAGACCCAGTACTTC TRBJ2-5 NA TRBV7-9 many
CASSESGTSGYNEQFF TGCGCCAGCAGTGAGTCGGGGACTAGCGGGTACAATGAGCAGTTCTTC TRBJ2-1 TRBD2 TRBV10-1 many
CASSLRGRNAETQYF TGTGCCAGCAGTTTACGGGGGCGGAATGCCGAGACCCAGTACTTC TRBJ2-5 NA TRBV27 few
CATEYGVNTEAFF TGTGCCACCGAGTACGGGGTGAACACTGAAGCTTTCTTT TRBJ1-1 NA TRBV6-1 NA
CASSPPSGPYNEQFF TGTGCCAGCTCACCACCGAGCGGGCCCTACAATGAGCAGTTCTTC TRBJ2-1 NA TRBV18 many